Shown below are 7 T cell receptor beta chains from a single sample sequenced in a study of cytomegalovirus exposure and HLA in healthy donors. Method: immunoSEQ multiplex PCR; TCRdb's copy keeps in-frame clones and lacks some. The table shows roughly 62,000 clones, with 90% to 95% occurring only once. The material sequenced was PBMCs. These receptors were collected from a woman younger than 45 in good health and CMV-seronegative.

CDR3 protein: CSVVLDSYEQYF. CDR3 nucleotide sequence: TGCAGCGTTGTGTTAGACTCCTACGAGCAGTACTTC. V gene TRBV29-1 combines with J gene TRBJ2-7; D is uncertain. Per the germline V gene, CDR1 is SQVTM and CDR2 is ANQGSEA. This CDR3 has 12 amino acids. Trimming stripped 4 bases from V and 0 bases from J, with 7 bases between.

The genes are TRBV4-1 and TRBJ2-2; 14 bases are a match to TRBD2. CDR1 MGHRA and CDR2 YSYEKL come from the germline V gene. The CDR3 loop spans 17 amino acids. After removal of 0 bases from V and 6 bases from J, the junction contained 3 bases not matched to a gene. CDR3 sequence (DNA): TGCGCCAGCAGCCAAGAAGGGACTAGCGGGAGTTCCGGGGAGCTGTTTTTT. Translation gives CASSQEGTSGSSGELFF.

The V gene is TRBV7-6, the J gene TRBJ2-7; TRBD2 is a possible D gene (6 bases). The CDR3 is made up of 15 amino acids. Trimming took 1 base from V and 3 from J, leaving 13 bases between them. Germline CDR1 is SGHVS and CDR2 is FNYEAQ. The CDR3 spells CASSLDSGFNYEQYF. DNA for the CDR3: TGTGCCAGCAGCTTAGATAGCGGATTTAACTACGAGCAGTACTTC.

The rearrangement links TRBV28 to TRBJ1-5; TRBD1 aligns across 7 bases. V lost 6 bases and J lost 6; bases outside the gene matches: 11. In germline, CDR1 is MDHEN, CDR2 SYDVKM. The CDR3 extends over 15 amino acids. The CDR3 DNA is TGTGCCAGCAGGGGGATTGAGGGGGCGTCTCAGCCCCAGCATTTT. Translating it yields CASRGIEGASQPQHF.

The V call is TRBV18, the J call TRBJ2-1; 15 positions match TRBD2. Trimming cost V 2 bases and J 6 bases; bases outside gene matches: 8. Germline-derived CDR1 and CDR2 are KGHSH and LQKENI. The CDR3 covers 18 residues. This CDR3 reads CASSPLGLAGGYSNEQFF. The CDR3 DNA is TGTGCCAGCTCACCATTAGGACTAGCGGGAGGGTATTCCAATGAGCAGTTCTTC.

The gene calls are TRBV30 and TRBJ2-5, with TRBD2 identical over 9 bases. This CDR3 has 15 residues. Trimming removed 2 bases from V and 0 bases from J; junction bases left unmatched: 4. The germline V gene encodes CDR1 GTSNPN and CDR2 SVGIG (reference sequence). Here the CDR3 reads CAWSLASGNQETQYF. DNA of the CDR3: TGTGCCTGGAGTCTAGCTAGCGGGAACCAAGAGACCCAGTACTTC.

The J gene is TRBJ2-7, the V gene TRBV6-8; D possibly corresponds to TRBD1 (5 bases). V shed 4 bases and J shed 2 bases, with 36 bases lying between them. Germline CDR1 reads MNHGY; CDR2 reads SAAAGT. The CDR3 is made up of 22 amino acids. The CDR3 loop reads CASSLGYNREGVRKVVAYEQYF. The CDR3 bases are TGTGCCAGCAGTTTAGGCTACAATAGAGAAGGGGTCCGGAAAGTAGTAGCCTACGAGCAGTACTTC.